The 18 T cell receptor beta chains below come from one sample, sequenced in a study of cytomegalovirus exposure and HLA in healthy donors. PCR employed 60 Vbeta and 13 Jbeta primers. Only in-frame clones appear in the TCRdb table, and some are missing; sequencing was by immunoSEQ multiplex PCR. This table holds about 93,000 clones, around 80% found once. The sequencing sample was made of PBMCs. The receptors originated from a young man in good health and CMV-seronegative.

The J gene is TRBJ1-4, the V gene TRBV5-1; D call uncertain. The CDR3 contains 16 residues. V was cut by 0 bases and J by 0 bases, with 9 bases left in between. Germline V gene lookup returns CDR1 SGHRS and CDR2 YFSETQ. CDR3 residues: CASSLAGSATNEKLFF. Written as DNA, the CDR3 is TGCGCCAGCAGCTTGGCCGGTAGTGCAACTAATGAAAAACTGTTTTTT.

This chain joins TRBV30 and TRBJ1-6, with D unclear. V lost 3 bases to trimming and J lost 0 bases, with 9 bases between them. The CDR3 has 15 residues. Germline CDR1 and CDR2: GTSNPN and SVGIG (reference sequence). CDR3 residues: CAWRMMSSYNSPLHF. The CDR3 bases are TGTGCCTGGAGGATGATGAGCTCCTATAATTCACCCCTCCACTTT.

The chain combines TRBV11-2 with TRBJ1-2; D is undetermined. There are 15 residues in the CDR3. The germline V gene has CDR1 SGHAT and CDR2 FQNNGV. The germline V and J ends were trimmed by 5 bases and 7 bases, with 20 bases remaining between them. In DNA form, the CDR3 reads TGTGCCAGCAGCCGTCCTTCGGACGCCGGGAGTGGCTACACCTTC. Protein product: CASSRPSDAGSGYTF.

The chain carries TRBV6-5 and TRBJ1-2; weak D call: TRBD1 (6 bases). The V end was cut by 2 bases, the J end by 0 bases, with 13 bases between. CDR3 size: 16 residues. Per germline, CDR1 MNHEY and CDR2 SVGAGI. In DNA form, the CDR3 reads TGTGCCAGCAGTTACACCGGGACACAAGCTAACTATGGCTACACCTTC. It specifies CASSYTGTQANYGYTF.

As DNA, the CDR3 is TGTGCCAGCAGCTCACCGGGACAGGGAGTCTCCGGGGCCAACGTCCTGACTTTC. Its protein is CASSSPGQGVSGANVLTF. The rearrangement links TRBV5-6 to TRBJ2-6; 9 positions agree with TRBD1. V shed 3 bases, J shed 4 bases, and the junction held 11 bases outside the gene matches. The CDR3 spans 18 residues. Germline V lookup: CDR1 SGHDT, CDR2 YYEEEE.

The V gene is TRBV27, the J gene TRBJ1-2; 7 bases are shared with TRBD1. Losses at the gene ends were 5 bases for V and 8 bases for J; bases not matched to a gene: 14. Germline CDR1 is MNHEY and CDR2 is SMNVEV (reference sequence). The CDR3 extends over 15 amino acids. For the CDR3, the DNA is TGTGCCAGCAGTCAGACGGCCCAGACAGGGCACGGCTACACCTTC. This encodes CASSQTAQTGHGYTF.

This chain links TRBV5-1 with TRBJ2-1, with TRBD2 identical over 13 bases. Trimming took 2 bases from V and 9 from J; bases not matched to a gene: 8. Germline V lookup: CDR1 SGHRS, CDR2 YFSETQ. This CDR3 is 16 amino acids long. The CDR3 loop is CASSLRTSGSSGEQFF. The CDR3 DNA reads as TGCGCCAGCAGCTTAAGGACTAGCGGGAGCTCTGGTGAGCAGTTCTTC.

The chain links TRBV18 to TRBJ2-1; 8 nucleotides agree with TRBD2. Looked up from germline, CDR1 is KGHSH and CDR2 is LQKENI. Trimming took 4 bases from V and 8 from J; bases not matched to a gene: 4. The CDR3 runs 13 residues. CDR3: CASSLTGGYEQFF. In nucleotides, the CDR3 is TGTGCCAGCTCACTAACGGGAGGGTATGAGCAGTTCTTC.

For the CDR3, the DNA is TGCGCCAGCAGCGATAGCGGGAGCTCCTACAATGAGCAGTTCTTC. It encodes CASSDSGSSYNEQFF. This chain connects TRBV5-1 to TRBJ2-1; TRBD2 aligns across 9 bases. This CDR3 region has 15 residues. Germline-derived CDR1 and CDR2 are SGHRS and YFSETQ. V gave up 4 bases and J gave up 0 bases; unmatched junction bases: 2.

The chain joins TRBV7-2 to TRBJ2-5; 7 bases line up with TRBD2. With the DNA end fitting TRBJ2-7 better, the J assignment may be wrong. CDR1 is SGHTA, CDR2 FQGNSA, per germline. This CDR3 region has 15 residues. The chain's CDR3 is CASRRGAGRSYEQYF. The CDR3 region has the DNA TGTGCCAGCAGAAGAGGAGCGGGGCGCTCCTACGAGCAGTACTTC.

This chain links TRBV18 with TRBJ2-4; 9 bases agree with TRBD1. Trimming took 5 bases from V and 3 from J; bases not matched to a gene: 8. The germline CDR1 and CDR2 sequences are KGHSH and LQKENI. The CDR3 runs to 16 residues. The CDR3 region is CASSTYRGRGKNIQYF. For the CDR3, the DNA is TGTGCCAGCTCAACCTACAGGGGGCGCGGCAAAAACATTCAGTACTTC.

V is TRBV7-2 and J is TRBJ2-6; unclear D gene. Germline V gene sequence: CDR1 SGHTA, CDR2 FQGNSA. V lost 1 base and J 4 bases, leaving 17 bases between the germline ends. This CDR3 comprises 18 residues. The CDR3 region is CASSLGIGSRRGANVLTF. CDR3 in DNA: TGTGCCAGCAGCTTAGGGATCGGGTCTCGGCGAGGGGCCAACGTCCTGACTTTC.

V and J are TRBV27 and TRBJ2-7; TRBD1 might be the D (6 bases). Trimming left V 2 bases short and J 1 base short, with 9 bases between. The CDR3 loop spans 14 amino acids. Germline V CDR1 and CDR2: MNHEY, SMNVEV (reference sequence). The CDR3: CASSLNRASYEQYF. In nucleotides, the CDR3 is TGTGCCAGCAGTTTAAACAGGGCTTCCTACGAGCAGTACTTC.

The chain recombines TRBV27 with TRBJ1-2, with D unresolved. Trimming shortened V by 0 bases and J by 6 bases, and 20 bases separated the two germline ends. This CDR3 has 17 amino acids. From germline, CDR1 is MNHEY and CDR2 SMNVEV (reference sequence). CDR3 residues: CASSLSRVGWDGDGYTF. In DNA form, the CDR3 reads TGTGCCAGCAGTTTATCGCGGGTTGGGTGGGATGGCGATGGCTACACCTTC.

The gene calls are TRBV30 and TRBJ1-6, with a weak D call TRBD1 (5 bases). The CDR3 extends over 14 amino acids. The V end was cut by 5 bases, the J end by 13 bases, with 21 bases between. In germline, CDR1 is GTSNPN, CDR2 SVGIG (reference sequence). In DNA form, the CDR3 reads TGTGCCTGGGCTCAGGGTAAATCCTTCATGCCCCTCCACTTT. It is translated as CAWAQGKSFMPLHF.

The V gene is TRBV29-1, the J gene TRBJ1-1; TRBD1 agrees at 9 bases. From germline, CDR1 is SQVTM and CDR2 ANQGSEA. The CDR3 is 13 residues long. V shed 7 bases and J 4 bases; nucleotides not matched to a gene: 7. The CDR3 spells CSANRGQSTEAFF. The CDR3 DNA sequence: TGCAGCGCAAACAGGGGGCAGAGCACTGAAGCTTTCTTT.

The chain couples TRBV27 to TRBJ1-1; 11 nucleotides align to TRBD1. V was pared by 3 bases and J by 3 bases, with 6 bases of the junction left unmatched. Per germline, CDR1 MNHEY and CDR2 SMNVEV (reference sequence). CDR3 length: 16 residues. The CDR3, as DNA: TGTGCCAGCAGTTTCGGGACAGGGGGATGGTACACTGAAGCTTTCTTT. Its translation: CASSFGTGGWYTEAFF.

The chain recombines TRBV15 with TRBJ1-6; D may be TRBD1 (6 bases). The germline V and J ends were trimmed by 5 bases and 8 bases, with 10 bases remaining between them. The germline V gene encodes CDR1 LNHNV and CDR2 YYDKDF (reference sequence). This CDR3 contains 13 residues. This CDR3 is CATSGEGDSPLHF. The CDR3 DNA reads TGTGCCACCAGCGGCGAGGGGGATTCACCCCTCCACTTT.